These T cell receptor beta chains were read from a single sample in a study of blood T cell repertoires in COVID-19. Generated by immunoSEQ multiplex PCR, the TCRdb table keeps only in-frame clones and is missing some. The repertoire holds over 200,000 clones, with 89% as singletons. The sequenced material came from PBMCs or T cells enriched from blood (not recorded which). These receptor sequences come from a woman in her twenties or thirties with acute COVID-19. CDR3s include the opening cysteine and the closing phenylalanine or tryptophan. The D gene is left open where the match is weak. Clone sizes are given selectively: once, few, many, or a class where the clone is expanded.

J,size,D,V,DNA,CDR3
TRBJ2-7,.,TRBD2,TRBV13,TGTGCCAGCAGCTCATTGACTAGCGGGGGTTATAACGAGCAGTACTTC,CASSSLTSGGYNEQYF
TRBJ1-2,.,TRBD1,TRBV18,TGTGCCAGCTCAACCGGGACAGGCTCTAGTAACTATGGCTACACCTTC,CASSTGTGSSNYGYTF
TRBJ2-7,.,TRBD1,TRBV5-1,TGCGCCAGCAGCTTGACAGGGGGCCTGGGGGAGCAGTACTTC,CASSLTGGLGEQYF
TRBJ1-3,.,.,TRBV6-5,TGTGCCAGCAGCTCGGGGAGAGTCTCTGGAAACACCATATATTTT,CASSSGRVSGNTIYF
TRBJ2-2,.,.,TRBV7-2,TGTGCCAGCAGGGGGACAAAAGACACCGGGGAGCTGTTTTTT,CASRGTKDTGELFF
TRBJ1-6,.,.,TRBV5-4,TGTGCCAGCAGCTTGGGCAGGGCGACCTATAGCTCCTATAATTCACCCCTCCACTTT,CASSLGRATYSSYNSPLHF
TRBJ2-3,.,.,TRBV5-1,TGCGCCAGCAGCGATCCCAGGGGAAGCACAGATACGCAGTATTTT,CASSDPRGSTDTQYF
TRBJ1-6,.,TRBD1,TRBV6-2/TRBV6-3,TGTGCCAGCAGTTACCCTATGGACAGGAGAAATTCACCCCTCCACTTT,CASSYPMDRRNSPLHF
TRBJ2-7,.,.,TRBV27,TGTGCCAGCAGTCAGGATGGCTACGAGCAGTACTTC,CASSQDGYEQYF
TRBJ2-1,few,TRBD1,TRBV7-8,TGTGCCAGCAGCTTAGTAGGGGGCCAAGATGAGCAGTTCTTC,CASSLVGGQDEQFF
TRBJ2-1,.,TRBD1,TRBV24-1,TGTGCCACCAGTGGTGGATCGGCAGGGGGCGCGGTAGGCAATGAGCAGTTCTTC,CATSGGSAGGAVGNEQFF
TRBJ2-2,.,TRBD1,TRBV18,TGTGCCAGCTCACCAGAGGGACAGGTCATGCACGGGGCGACCGGGGAGCTGTTTTTT,CASSPEGQVMHGATGELFF
TRBJ1-6,.,.,TRBV9,TGTGCCAGCAGCGTAGGGCAGGGTGACTTCTATTCACCCCTCCACTTT,CASSVGQGDFYSPLHF
TRBJ1-1,.,TRBD1,TRBV6-2/TRBV6-3,TGTGCCAGCAGTGACAGGGATTGGGGCACTGAAGCTTTCTTT,CASSDRDWGTEAFF
TRBJ1-1,.,.,TRBV6-4,TGTGCCAGCAGCCCTCAGGGGAGGAACACTGAAGCTTTCTTT,CASSPQGRNTEAFF
TRBJ1-2,.,TRBD1,TRBV20-1,TGCAGTGCGAGGACAGGTGGGGGCTACACCTTC,CSARTGGGYTF
TRBJ1-5,.,.,TRBV9,TGTGCCAGCAGCGTAGAGGGAGGGAATCAGCCCCAGCATTTT,CASSVEGGNQPQHF
TRBJ2-2,.,.,TRBV28,TGTGCCAGCAGTTTACTCACCGGGGAGCTGTTTTTT,CASSLLTGELFF
TRBJ2-3,.,TRBD2,TRBV3-1/TRBV3-2,TGTGCCAGCAGCCGTCGGGTAGCGGGGGGCCTCCCAGCAGATACGCAGTATTTT,CASSRRVAGGLPADTQYF
TRBJ1-1,.,.,TRBV30,TGTGCCTGGAGTAATAGCCGGGACACTATAATTAAGAGCACTGAAGCTTTCTTT,CAWSNSRDTIIKSTEAFF
TRBJ1-4,.,TRBD1,TRBV24-1,TGTGCCACCAGTGACCCCGGACAGGGTGAAAAACTGTTTTTT,CATSDPGQGEKLFF
TRBJ2-7,.,TRBD1,TRBV5-6,TGTGCCAGCAGCTGGGGACAGGGTTCTCTCTACGAGCAGTACTTC,CASSWGQGSLYEQYF
TRBJ1-6,.,.,TRBV13,TGTGCCAGCAGCGAGGGCTCGGCGGGGGTTTATAATTCACCCCTCCACTTT,CASSEGSAGVYNSPLHF
TRBJ2-7,.,.,TRBV5-4,TGTGCCAGCAGCACAGACTTCAGGGGGAGGTACGAGCAGTACTTC,CASSTDFRGRYEQYF
TRBJ1-6,.,TRBD1,TRBV9,TGTGCCAGCAGCGTGACCGGGACAGGGGACGCTTCACCCCTCCACTTT,CASSVTGTGDASPLHF
TRBJ2-2,few,TRBD2,TRBV12-5,TGTGCTAGTGGTTTGGGTCCTAGCGGGGCGAACACCGGGGAGCTGTTTTTT,CASGLGPSGANTGELFF
TRBJ1-4,.,.,TRBV4-2,TGTGCCAGCAGCCAAGATGCAGGGGCTGGTGAAAAACTGTTTTTT,CASSQDAGAGEKLFF
TRBJ1-4,.,TRBD1,TRBV25-1,TGTGCCAGCGGGTTACAGGGGAGTAATGAAAAACTGTTTTTT,CASGLQGSNEKLFF
TRBJ2-5,once,TRBD1,TRBV5-8,TGTGCCAGCAGTCAAGGGACAGGGGTTGGAGAGACCCAGTACTTC,CASSQGTGVGETQYF
TRBJ2-1,.,.,TRBV11-3,TGTGCCAGCAGCCCCGGCAATGAGCAGTTCTTC,CASSPGNEQFF
TRBJ2-1,.,TRBD2,TRBV5-3,TGTGCCAGAAGCTCCGTAGCGGGGGGGCCGTATGAGCAGTTCTTC,CARSSVAGGPYEQFF
TRBJ2-1,few,.,TRBV21-1,TGTGCCAGCAGCAAAAGAACAGGTGAGAATGAGCAGTTCTTC,CASSKRTGENEQFF
TRBJ2-1,.,TRBD1,TRBV5-6,TGTGCCAGCAGCTACGGGACAGGTGGCTACAATGAGCAGTTCTTC,CASSYGTGGYNEQFF
TRBJ2-3,once,.,TRBV25-1,TGTGCCAGCAGTGAATATCAGGGCAGCACAGATACGCAGTATTTT,CASSEYQGSTDTQYF
TRBJ1-4,once,.,TRBV6-6,TGTGCCAGCCGGGGACAACAATTGATTTTT,CASRGQQLIF
TRBJ1-6,.,.,TRBV30,TGTGCCTGGAGTGCACGGGTTTACTTTGGTTCCTTGAATTCACCCCTCCACTTT,CAWSARVYFGSLNSPLHF
TRBJ1-2,.,TRBD1,TRBV9,TGTGCCAGCAGCTCAACAGGGGTCGGGAGGGATGGCTACACCTTC,CASSSTGVGRDGYTF
TRBJ1-2,.,TRBD1,TRBV13,TGTGCCAGCAGCCCCCCCTCGAGGGGGCAGGGGAATGGCTACACCTTC,CASSPPSRGQGNGYTF
TRBJ2-1,.,.,TRBV3-1/TRBV3-2,TGTGCCAGCAGCCGGGACTGGGACTACAATGAGCAGTTCTTC,CASSRDWDYNEQFF
TRBJ1-5,.,.,TRBV19,TGTGCCAGTACCCCACTTTATAGCAATCAGCCCCAGCATTTT,CASTPLYSNQPQHF
TRBJ1-5,.,.,TRBV10-3,TGTGCCATCAGTGAGTCGGGGCCAATAAGCAATCAGCCCCAGCATTTT,CAISESGPISNQPQHF
TRBJ2-2,.,.,TRBV28,TGTGCCAGCAGTTTCTGGCAGGGGAACACCGGGGAGCTGTTTTTT,CASSFWQGNTGELFF
TRBJ1-5,few,TRBD1,TRBV11-2,TGTGCCAGCAGCTTAGAAGAGGGGGACAGTCGTCGAGGCAATCAGCCCCAGCATTTT,CASSLEEGDSRRGNQPQHF
TRBJ2-1,.,TRBD1,TRBV4-1,TGCGCCAGCAGCCAAACCGGGACAGGGCTCGATGAGCAGTTCTTC,CASSQTGTGLDEQFF
TRBJ2-3,.,.,TRBV10-3,TGTGCCATCAGTGAGTTGGAGTTCTCAGATACGCAGTATTTT,CAISELEFSDTQYF
TRBJ1-1,.,TRBD1,TRBV6-5,TGTGCCAGCAGTTTTTGGACAGGGATGAACACTGAAGCTTTCTTT,CASSFWTGMNTEAFF
TRBJ1-5,.,.,TRBV4-3,TGCGCCAGCAGCCAAGAAGGCAGGTTCAATCAGCCCCAGCATTTT,CASSQEGRFNQPQHF
TRBJ2-5,.,TRBD1,TRBV7-6,TGTGCCAGCAGCCCCCGGACAGGGGGCTTTGAGACCCAGTACTTC,CASSPRTGGFETQYF
TRBJ1-2,.,.,TRBV6-5,TGTGCCAGCAGTTATTCAGGGGCGGTTACCTTC,CASSYSGAVTF
TRBJ1-6,.,.,TRBV4-3,TGCGCCAGCAGCCAAGTAGTTCAGGATTATTCACCCCTCCACTTT,CASSQVVQDYSPLHF
TRBJ2-2,few,TRBD1,TRBV7-8,TGTGCCAGCAGCTTAGCACCCAGGGGGCGGGCCGGGGAGCTGTTTTTT,CASSLAPRGRAGELFF